This passage covers 21 T cell receptor beta chains from one sample sequenced in a study of blood T cell repertoires in COVID-19. Produced via immunoSEQ multiplex PCR; TCRdb's table is partial and in-frame only. The table has tens of thousands of clones, 75% to 90% seen once. The specimen sequenced was peripheral blood. The receptors shown here come from a man in his 60s with active COVID-19.

The CDR3, as DNA: TGTGCCAGCAGCTCGAGGACAGGGGTTAACTATGGCTACACCTTC. Translating it yields CASSSRTGVNYGYTF. V gene TRBV5-6 combines with J gene TRBJ1-2; 9 bases align to TRBD1. V dropped 3 bases and J dropped 1; count of bases not matched to a gene: 4. This CDR3 has 15 residues. Germline V CDR1 and CDR2: SGHDT, YYEEEE.

This clone was seen a single time. One junction end does not reproduce the germline sequence, and a read error may be involved. The CDR3 loop is CASRQDRGIDYVYYGYTF. In DNA, the CDR3 is TGTGCCAGCAGGCAAGACAGGGGCATCGACTATGTATACTATGGCTACACCTTC. The chain has TRBV3-1 (or the pseudogene TRBV3-2) and TRBJ1-2, with 8 bases that match TRBD1. The CDR3 length is 18 residues. The germline CDR1 and CDR2 sequences are LGHDT and YNNKEL (reference sequence).

The CDR3 DNA reads as TGTGCCAGCAGGACAGGGGAAGGCTACGAGCAGTACTTC. The encoded protein is CASRTGEGYEQYF. V gene TRBV19 combines with J gene TRBJ2-7, with TRBD1 matching 9 bases. V dropped 9 bases and J dropped 3; count of bases not matched to a gene: 6. The CDR3 length is 13 residues. CDR1 and CDR2 from the germline V gene are LNHDA and SQIVND (reference sequence).

The chain has TRBV20-1 and TRBJ2-5; the match to TRBD1 covers 9 bases. The ends lost 3 bases at V and 5 bases at J; junction bases unmatched: 10. The CDR3 loop spans 15 amino acids. The V gene's germline CDR1 is DFQATT and CDR2 SNEGSKA (reference sequence). DNA of the CDR3: TGCAGTGCTAGTACTACAGGGGGCTTGGGGGAGACCCAGTACTTC. Translated, it gives CSASTTGGLGETQYF.

The chain carries TRBV7-9 and TRBJ2-7, with TRBD2 matching over 11 bases. This CDR3 spans 16 amino acids. Per germline, CDR1 SEHNR and CDR2 FQNEAQ (reference sequence). The junction had 10 bases not matched to a gene; V was cut back by 7 bases and J by 2 bases. The CDR3 region is CASIGTSGVPTYEQYF. CDR3 sequence (DNA): TGTGCCAGCATCGGGACTAGCGGCGTTCCTACCTACGAGCAGTACTTC. Together with reference TRBV7-9 and TRBJ2-7, the CDR3 gives the full variable domain: DTGVSQNPRHKITKRGQNVTFRCDPISEHNRLYWYRQTLGQGPEFLTYFQNEAQLEKSRLLSDRFSAERPKGSFSTLEIQRTEQGDSAMYLCASIGTSGVPTYEQYFGPGTRLTVT.

This clone was seen more than once but under ten times. The junction departs from the called germline gene at one end, perhaps through a read error. The chain combines TRBV7-7 with TRBJ2-7; D may be TRBD1 (7 bases). The CDR3 totals 13 residues. Germline V gene sequence: CDR1 SSHAT, CDR2 FNYEAQ (reference sequence). CDR3 amino acids: CASSLAQGGEQYF. The CDR3 DNA sequence: TGTGCTAGCAGCTTAGCCCAGGGGGGCGAGCAGTACTTC.

The chain carries TRBV5-1 and TRBJ2-7; D is possibly TRBD2 (5 bases). CDR3 length: 14 residues. The germline CDR1 and CDR2 sequences are SGHRS and YFSETQ. Trimming stripped 3 bases from V and 3 bases from J, with 13 bases between. The CDR3 loop is CASSSEAAGYEQYF. The CDR3 DNA reads as TGCGCCAGCAGCTCGGAGGCGGCGGGCTACGAGCAGTACTTC.

The CDR3 nucleotides read TGTGCCAGCTCACCGGAGGTGAACACTGAAGCTTTCTTT. Amino acids: CASSPEVNTEAFF. The rearrangement uses TRBV18 and TRBJ1-1; no reliable D call. CDR1 KGHSH and CDR2 LQKENI come from the germline V gene. The CDR3 runs to 13 residues. Trimming removed 3 bases at V and 0 bases at J, with 5 bases between.

In regard to this clone: One end of the junction fails to match germline, which may point to a read error. CDR3 loop: CASSPQQGPYEQYF. For the CDR3, the DNA is TGTGCTAGCAGCCCGCAACAGGGTCCCTACGAGCAGTACTTC. The rearrangement uses TRBV7-7 and TRBJ2-7; weak D call: TRBD1 (6 bases). Germline assignment: CDR1 SSHAT and CDR2 FNYEAQ (reference sequence). The CDR3 has 14 amino acids. The variable domain in full, completed from reference TRBV7-7 and TRBJ2-7, reads GAGVSQSPRYKVTKRGQDVTLRCDPISSHATLYWYQQALGQGPEFLTYFNYEAQPDKSGLPSDRFSAERPEGSISTLTIQRTEQRDSAMYRCASSPQQGPYEQYFGPGTRLTVT.

This sequence joins TRBV12-3 or TRBV12-4 and TRBJ1-5; D is unclear. The germline V and J ends were trimmed by 3 bases and 6 bases, with 9 bases remaining between them. This CDR3 is 13 amino acids long. The CDR3 loop reads CASSLSLGQPQHF. For the CDR3, the DNA is TGTGCCAGCAGTTTGAGCCTCGGTCAGCCCCAGCATTTT.

This clone showed up just once. J is TRBJ2-2 and V is TRBV5-4; 7 bases map to TRBD2. J gave up 0 bases and V 4 bases, and 6 bases lay outside the gene matches. In germline, CDR1 is SGHNT, CDR2 YYREEE (reference sequence). The CDR3 consists of 16 residues. The CDR3 spells CASSPGGGANTGELFF. The CDR3 DNA reads as TGTGCCAGCAGCCCGGGTGGGGGGGCGAACACCGGGGAGCTGTTTTTT.

V usage is TRBV6-6 and J usage is TRBJ2-1; tentative D call: TRBD2 (5 bases). V was clipped by 0 bases and J by 2 bases, with 11 bases between them. The CDR3 sequence is 16 residues long. The germline CDR1 and CDR2 sequences are MNHNY and SVGAGI (reference sequence). CDR3 loop: CASSYSISGTYNEQFF. The DNA for the CDR3 is TGTGCCAGCAGTTACTCGATATCCGGGACCTACAATGAGCAGTTCTTC.

This clone was seen a single time. V is TRBV21-1 and J is TRBJ2-3; TRBD2 is taken as the D call from the table, unchecked against the DNA. TRBV21-1 is a recognized pseudogene. This CDR3 contains 14 residues. CDR3 sequence: CASSTTSVLNTQYF. In DNA form, the CDR3 reads TGTGCCAGCAGCACGACTAGCGTTCTTAATACGCAGTATTTT.

This clone was observed a few times. This rearrangement joins TRBV4-1 to TRBJ1-1; D call uncertain. CDR3 length equals 11 residues. Per the germline V gene, CDR1 is MGHRA and CDR2 is YSYEKL. The V gene lost 4 bases and the J gene lost 7 bases, with 7 bases spanning the gap. Written as DNA, the CDR3 is TGCGCCAGCAGCCCTGGAGTTGAAGCTTTCTTT. It specifies CASSPGVEAFF.

The gene calls are TRBV6-6 and TRBJ1-1; no firm D call. In germline, CDR1 is MNHNY, CDR2 SVGAGI (reference sequence). CDR3 length: 13 amino acids. V was cut by 7 bases and J by 1 base, with 10 bases left in between. CDR3 loop: CASIEGSNTEAFF. DNA of the CDR3: TGTGCCAGCATAGAGGGTTCGAACACTGAAGCTTTCTTT.

The chain uses TRBV10-3 and TRBJ1-2; D call uncertain. The V gene lost 0 bases and the J gene lost 4 bases, with 12 bases spanning the gap. Per germline, CDR1 ENHRY and CDR2 SYGVKD. The CDR3 has 15 residues. The CDR3 coding sequence is TGTGCCATCAGTGAGTCGGCAAAAACCTCCTATGGCTACACCTTC. Translated: CAISESAKTSYGYTF.

CDR3 coding DNA: TGTGCCAGCAGCCCCCGACCGGACAGGGGTGGCTCCTACGAGCAGTACTTC. Protein product: CASSPRPDRGGSYEQYF. The chain joins TRBV9 to TRBJ2-7; 9 nucleotides match TRBD1. This CDR3 comprises 17 residues. Losses at the gene ends were 4 bases for V and 0 bases for J; bases not matched to a gene: 11. Germline V gene lookup returns CDR1 SGDLS and CDR2 YYNGEE.

The J gene is TRBJ2-5, the V gene TRBV5-1; 7 nucleotides agree with TRBD1. The CDR3 runs 15 residues. J gave up 2 bases and V 4 bases, and 8 bases lay outside the gene matches. CDR1 and CDR2 from the germline V gene are SGHRS and YFSETQ. The CDR3 spells CASSVAGTEQETQYF. As DNA, the CDR3 is TGCGCCAGCAGCGTCGCCGGGACAGAGCAAGAGACCCAGTACTTC.

The J gene is TRBJ2-7, the V gene TRBV6-5, with D uncertain. The CDR3 covers 15 residues. In germline, CDR1 is MNHEY, CDR2 SVGAGI. Trimming removed 0 bases at V and 1 base at J, with 10 bases between. In nucleotides, the CDR3 is TGTGCCAGCAGTTACTCTGCGGTCCAGTCCTACGAGCAGTACTTC. Translation: CASSYSAVQSYEQYF.

The rearrangement joins TRBV7-9 to TRBJ2-3, with TRBD1 matching 7 bases. The V segment lost 4 bases and the J segment 3 bases; nucleotides outside the gene matches: 16. This CDR3 has 18 residues. The germline gives CDR1 SEHNR, CDR2 FQNEAQ (reference sequence). The CDR3 sequence is CASSSAPRDRERTDTQYF. Written as DNA, the CDR3 is TGTGCCAGCAGCTCAGCCCCCCGAGACAGGGAACGGACAGATACGCAGTATTTT.

By share of the sample, this clone is medium-sized (0.01 to 0.1%). The rearrangement uses TRBV3-1 (or the pseudogene TRBV3-2) and TRBJ1-2; D uncertain. Germline-derived CDR1 and CDR2 are LGHDT and YNNKEL (reference sequence). The CDR3 loop spans 13 amino acids. V was trimmed by 0 bases and J by 7 bases, leaving 9 bases between them. The CDR3 nucleotides are TGTGCCAGCAGCCAAGACCTCGGGGTTGGCTACACCTTC. Amino acid sequence: CASSQDLGVGYTF.